Reported below is one T cell receptor beta chain. The antigen is unknown. Sequenced by immunoSEQ multiplex PCR; TCRdb stores in-frame clones only, minus some. This table has 2 million to 2.5 million clones, 93% appearing once. The data belong to a study of shared clonotypes between healthy human individuals. Study background: The donors, a couple of women and a few men, were aged 18 to 49.

V was cut by 4 bases and J by 8 bases, with 25 bases left in between. The CDR3 loop spans 17 amino acids. CDR1 and CDR2 (germline): SGDLS, YYNGEE. Study results and limitations: Generation probabilities of non-shared clonotypes were lower (relative to those shared by all four donors).

This sequence originates from a man aged 18 to 29 in good health. Some clones in this sample may be carry-over from other donors' samples. Specimen: naive CD4+ T cells from PBMCs. Described subset: CD45RA+ positively selected. This sequence joins TRBV9 and TRBJ1-3, with a weak D call TRBD1 (5 bases). The DNA for the CDR3 is TGTGCCAGCAGCCCCCGGGAGCCTAGTCGGTCAGGGCACACCATATATTTT. Amino acids: CASSPREPSRSGHTIYF.